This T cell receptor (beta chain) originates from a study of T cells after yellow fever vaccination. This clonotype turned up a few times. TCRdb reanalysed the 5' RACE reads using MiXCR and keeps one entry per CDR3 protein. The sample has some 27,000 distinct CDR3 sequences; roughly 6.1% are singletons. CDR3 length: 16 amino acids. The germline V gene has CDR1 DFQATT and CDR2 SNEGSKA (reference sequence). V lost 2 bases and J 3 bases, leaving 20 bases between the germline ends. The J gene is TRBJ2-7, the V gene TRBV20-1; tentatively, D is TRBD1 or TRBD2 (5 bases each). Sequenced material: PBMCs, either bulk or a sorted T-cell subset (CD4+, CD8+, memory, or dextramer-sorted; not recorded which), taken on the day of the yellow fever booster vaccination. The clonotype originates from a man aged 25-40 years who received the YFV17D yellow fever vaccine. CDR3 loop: CSARREPGGINYEQYF. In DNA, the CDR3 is TGCAGTGCTAGAAGGGAGCCTGGGGGAATCAACTACGAGCAGTACTTC.